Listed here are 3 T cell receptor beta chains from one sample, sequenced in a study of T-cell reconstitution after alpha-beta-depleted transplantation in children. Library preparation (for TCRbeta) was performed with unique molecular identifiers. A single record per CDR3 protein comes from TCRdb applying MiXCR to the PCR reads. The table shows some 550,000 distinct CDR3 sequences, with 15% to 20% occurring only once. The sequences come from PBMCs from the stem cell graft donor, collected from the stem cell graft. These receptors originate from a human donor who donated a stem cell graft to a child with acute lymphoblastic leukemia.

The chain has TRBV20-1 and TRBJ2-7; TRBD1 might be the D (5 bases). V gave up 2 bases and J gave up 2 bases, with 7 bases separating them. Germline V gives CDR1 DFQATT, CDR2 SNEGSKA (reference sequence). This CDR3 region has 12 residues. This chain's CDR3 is CSARQGAYEQYF. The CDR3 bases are TGCAGTGCTAGACAGGGCGCCTACGAGCAGTACTTC.

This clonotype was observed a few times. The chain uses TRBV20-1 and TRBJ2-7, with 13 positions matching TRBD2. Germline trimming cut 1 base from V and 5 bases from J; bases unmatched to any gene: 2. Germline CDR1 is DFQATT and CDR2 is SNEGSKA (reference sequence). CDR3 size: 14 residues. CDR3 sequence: CSARVGLAGDEQYF. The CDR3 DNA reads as TGCAGTGCTAGAGTAGGACTAGCGGGAGACGAGCAGTACTTC.

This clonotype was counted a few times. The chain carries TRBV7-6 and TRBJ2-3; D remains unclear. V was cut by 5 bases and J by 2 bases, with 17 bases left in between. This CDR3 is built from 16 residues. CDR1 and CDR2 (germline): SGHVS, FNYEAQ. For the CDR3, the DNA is TGTGCCAGCAGCCCGGTCCCCCGGGCGGCCACAGATACGCAGTATTTT. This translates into CASSPVPRAATDTQYF.